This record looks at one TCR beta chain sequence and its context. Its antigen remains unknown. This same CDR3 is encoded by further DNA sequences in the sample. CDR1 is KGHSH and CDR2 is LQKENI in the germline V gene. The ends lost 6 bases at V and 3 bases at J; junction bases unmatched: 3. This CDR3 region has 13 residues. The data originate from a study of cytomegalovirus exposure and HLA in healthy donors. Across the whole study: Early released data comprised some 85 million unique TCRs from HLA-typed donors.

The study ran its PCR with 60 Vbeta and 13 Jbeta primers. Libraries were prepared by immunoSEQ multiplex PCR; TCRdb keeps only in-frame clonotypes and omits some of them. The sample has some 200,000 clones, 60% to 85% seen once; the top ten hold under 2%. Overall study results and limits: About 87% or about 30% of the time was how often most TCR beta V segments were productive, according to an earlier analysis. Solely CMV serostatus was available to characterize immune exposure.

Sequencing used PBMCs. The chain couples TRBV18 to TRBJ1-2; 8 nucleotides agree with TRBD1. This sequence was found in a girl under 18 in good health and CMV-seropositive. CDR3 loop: CASSPDRDYGYTF. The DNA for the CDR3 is TGTGCCAGCTCGCCGGACAGGGACTATGGCTACACCTTC.